The clone carrying this T cell receptor (beta chain) was picked up a small number of times. Its antigen is unknown. The CDR3 consists of 17 residues. The germline V and J ends were trimmed by 0 bases and 3 bases, with 17 bases remaining between them. From germline, CDR1 is LGHDT and CDR2 YNNKEL (reference sequence). The entry originates in a study of identical twins. One entry per CDR3 protein, called by TCRdb with MiXCR from the 5' RACE reads. The repertoire holds 310,000 or so distinct CDR3 sequences, with around 9.7% as singletons. Healthy Caucasian individuals made up all the donors. Whole-study findings and limits: With beta out-of-frame sequences, excess sharing by twins was weaker. Partial confounding of zero-insertion analyses by invariant MAIT and iNKT cells was possible.

These data also featured in a second study, about yellow fever vaccine responses in identical twins.

The clonotype comes from a woman younger than 35 in good health. The chain carries TRBV3-1 and TRBJ1-2; D not certain. Sequencing was done on a sample of CD8+ T cells sorted from blood. Here the CDR3 reads CASSQESEIEFDYGYTF. The CDR3 DNA reads as TGTGCCAGCAGCCAAGAATCGGAGATCGAGTTTGACTATGGCTACACCTTC. The variable domain in full, with the rest retrieved from reference TRBV3-1 and TRBJ1-2, is DTAVSQTPKYLVTQMGNDKSIKCEQNLGHDTMYWYKQDSKKFLKIMFSYNNKELIINETVPNRFSPKSPDKAHLNLHINSLELGDSAVYFCASSQESEIEFDYGYTFGSGTRLTVV.